The source of this T cell receptor beta chain is a study of shared clonotypes between healthy human individuals. Study details: Per-donor plates numbered three CD4 naive, three CD4 memory, two CD8 naive and one CD8 memory. Overall study findings and caveats: Across subsets, estimated richness was generally greater for naive than for memory populations.

About this clone: Its antigen is undetermined.

Original methodology: Junction-only immunoSEQ data arrived without quality scores, meaning filtering differed. Assay used: immunoSEQ multiplex PCR; TCRdb lists only in-frame clones, some missing. V and J calls and clone size are as listed in that table; D and trimming were resolved from the DNA. This table holds some 2,400,000 clones, nearly 97% found once. Unmatched junction bases numbered 3, after V lost 3 bases and J lost 1 base. Germline CDR1 and CDR2: SGHTS and YDEGEE. The CDR3 consists of 14 residues. The chain has TRBV5-8 and TRBJ1-1, with 7 bases lining up with TRBD1. Specimen: naive CD4+ T cells sorted from blood. The subset was: CD45RA+ positively selected. The sequence derives from a man in his late teens or twenties in good health. The CDR3 sequence: CASSSGQANTEAFF. CDR3 sequence (DNA): TGTGCCAGCAGCTCCGGACAGGCGAACACTGAAGCTTTCTTT.